This entry lists 6 T cell receptor beta chains sequenced from one sample in a study of Tregs in tolerant kidney transplant recipients. Assay used: immunoSEQ multiplex PCR; TCRdb lists only in-frame clones, some missing. The sample holds roughly 48,000 clones. This specimen consisted of CD4+ T cells from blood, obtained before the transplant. The receptors stem from a human donor who received a combined kidney and bone marrow transplant.

Points on this clone: The read terminates 3 residues ahead of where the CDR3 ends, so the germline J gene completes it. The chain joins TRBV20-1 to TRBJ1-1; TRBD1 is a possible D gene (5 bases). Trimming cost V 4 bases and J 6 bases, with 15 bases left between them. Germline V gives CDR1 DFQATT, CDR2 SNEGSKA (reference sequence). This CDR3 has 13 amino acids. CDR3 DNA (partial): TGCAGTGCTATCCCCCAGACAGTCGCTGAA. Amino acids: CSAIPQTVAE. The entire CDR3 protein reads CSAIPQTVAEAFF.

With regard to this clone: The read terminates 3 residues before the CDR3 end, so the remaining end is supplied by the germline J gene. The J gene is TRBJ2-3, the V gene TRBV20-1, with 11 bases aligning to TRBD2. Germline values: CDR1 DFQATT, CDR2 SNEGSKA (reference sequence). This CDR3 contains 14 residues. V gave up 3 bases and J gave up 2 bases; unmatched junction bases: 1. The sequenced part of the CDR3 DNA is TGCAGTGCTAGGACTAGCGGGATCACAGATACG. Its protein product is CSARTSGITDT. The whole CDR3 sequence is CSARTSGITDTQYF.

Worth noting for this clone: The CDR3 end falls 3 residues outside the read, so it is completed with the germline J gene. J is TRBJ2-1 and V is TRBV18; 7 nucleotides agree with TRBD2. Germline CDR1 reads KGHSH; CDR2 reads LQKENI. The CDR3 runs 15 residues. V was clipped by 6 bases and J by 8 bases; unmatched bases: 13. CDR3 DNA (partial): TGTGCCAGCTCGCCCCTACTAGCGCGTGGGGATGAG. Its translation: CASSPLLARGDE. The whole CDR3 region reads CASSPLLARGDEQFF.

This CDR3 reads CASRTDGSGLAHEQYF. CDR3 DNA (partial): TGTGCCAGCAGGACAGATGGATCGGGACTAGCCCACGAG. The rearrangement uses TRBV2 and TRBJ2-7, with TRBD2 matching over 9 bases. The read ends 3 residues shy of where the CDR3 ends; the end is completed using the germline J gene. Germline CDR1 SNHLY, CDR2 FYNNEI. Unmatched junction bases numbered 14, after V lost 6 bases and J lost 5 bases. CDR3 length equals 16 residues.

On this clone itself: Read data end 3 residues before the CDR3 end; the end is taken from the germline J gene. The rearrangement links TRBV19 to TRBJ1-5; 8 nucleotides match TRBD1. With V trimmed by 5 bases and J by 2 bases, 2 bases remained unmatched. This CDR3 region has 14 residues. CDR1 is LNHDA and CDR2 is SQIVND in the germline V gene (reference sequence). The CDR3 sequence: CASSGQGGNQPQHF. CDR3 DNA (partial): TGTGCCAGTAGTGGACAGGGTGGCAATCAGCCC.

Notes on this clone: The missing CDR3 end, 3 residues past where the read stops, is filled in from the germline J gene. The chain links TRBV19 to TRBJ1-1; 7 bases match TRBD1. The germline gives CDR1 LNHDA, CDR2 SQIVND (reference sequence). The length of the CDR3 is 15 residues. V shed 5 bases, J shed 0 bases, and the junction held 6 bases outside the gene matches. Incomplete CDR3 DNA: TGTGCCAGTAGTCCCCGGACAGGATTGAACACTGAA. Translated: CASSPRTGLNTE. The whole CDR3 protein is CASSPRTGLNTEAFF.